This entry lists 20 T cell receptor beta chains sequenced from one sample in a study of T-cell memory formation after mild COVID-19. TCRdb re-called the 5' RACE reads through MiXCR, storing one row per CDR3 protein. Seen here are about 540,000 distinct CDR3 sequences, about a fifth observed once, and the top ten hold under 15%. The sample taken for sequencing was PBMCs or a T cell subset sorted from them (not recorded which). Every receptor here comes from an adult woman who had mild COVID-19 (a few samples of this study predate the infection). Cell type and time point are not known.

Written as DNA, the CDR3 is TGTGCCAGCAGAACCGGGACAGGGGATTCACCCCTCCACTTT. Encoded protein: CASRTGTGDSPLHF. V and J are TRBV12-3 or TRBV12-4 and TRBJ1-6; 10 bases agree with TRBD1. The CDR3 extends over 14 amino acids. J lost 8 bases, V lost 6 bases, and 4 bases had no gene match.

This clonotype was counted a few times. The chain has TRBV14 and TRBJ2-3; 10 nucleotides match TRBD2. This CDR3 has 19 amino acids. Germline trimming cut 4 bases from V and 2 bases from J; bases unmatched to any gene: 15. Germline V gives CDR1 SGHDN, CDR2 FVKESK. CDR3 nucleotides: TGTGCCAGCAGCCTCAGTCAGCGGGGGGGCATTCCCCCCACAGATACGCAGTATTTT. It yields the protein CASSLSQRGGIPPTDTQYF.

The J gene is TRBJ2-7, the V gene TRBV28; the match to TRBD2 covers 14 bases. CDR1 is MDHEN and CDR2 is SYDVKM in the germline V gene. This CDR3 has 16 residues. V lost 6 bases and J lost 4; bases outside the gene matches: 8. CDR3 sequence: CASRGTSGRRGYEQYF. CDR3 coding DNA: TGTGCCAGCAGGGGGACTAGCGGGAGAAGAGGATACGAGCAGTACTTC.

The genes are TRBV10-1 and TRBJ2-7; D remains ambiguous. This CDR3 has 14 residues. Germline V gives CDR1 WNHNN, CDR2 SYGVQD (reference sequence). V lost 6 bases and J lost 2, with 14 bases in between. In DNA, the CDR3 is TGCGCCAGCAGCTCATTGGGAAAGCCCTACGAGCAGTACTTC. Translating it yields CASSSLGKPYEQYF.

This clonotype was counted only a few times. This chain uses TRBV2 with TRBJ1-1; D is unresolved. The CDR3 consists of 11 residues. The ends were cut back, 7 bases at V and 4 bases at J, with 7 bases in the middle. Germline V gives CDR1 SNHLY, CDR2 FYNNEI. CDR3 coding DNA: TGTGCCAGCAACCGAGGCACTGAAGCTTTCTTT. Amino acid sequence: CASNRGTEAFF.

The sample holds many counts of this clonotype. The V gene is TRBV3-1, the J gene TRBJ2-5, with D possibly TRBD2 on 6 matching bases. The CDR3 covers 16 residues. Germline assignment: CDR1 LGHDT and CDR2 YNNKEL (reference sequence). Trimming cost V 5 bases and J 1 base, with 17 bases left between them. CDR3 sequence: CASSSRGGGIQETQYF. CDR3 DNA sequence: TGTGCCAGCAGCTCCCGGGGCGGAGGGATCCAAGAGACCCAGTACTTC.

The CDR3 DNA reads as TGCGCCAGCAGCTTGGAAGCTTCCGTAGGGAAGACAGATACGCAGTATTTT. Translated, it gives CASSLEASVGKTDTQYF. The chain carries TRBV5-1 and TRBJ2-3; no reliable D call. CDR1 is SGHRS and CDR2 is YFSETQ in the germline V gene. The V gene lost 0 bases and the J gene lost 3 bases, with 17 bases spanning the gap. This CDR3 is 17 amino acids long. Using reference TRBV5-1 and TRBJ2-3 for the parts outside the CDR3, the full variable domain is KAGVTQTPRYLIKTRGQQVTLSCSPISGHRSVSWYQQTPGQGLQFLFEYFSETQRNKGNFPGRFSGRQFSNSRSEMNVSTLELGDSALYLCASSLEASVGKTDTQYFGPGTRLTVL.

The CDR3 DNA follows: TGTGCCTGGAGTCCGGGGGTTGGACAGCCCCAGCATTTT. Its protein is CAWSPGVGQPQHF. V usage is TRBV30 and J usage is TRBJ1-5; tentatively, D is TRBD1 (5 bases). CDR3 length: 13 amino acids. The germline V gene has CDR1 GTSNPN and CDR2 SVGIG (reference sequence). Deletions cut 2 bases from V and 7 bases from J, with 12 bases between.

The chain combines TRBV5-1 with TRBJ2-7; 8 bases are shared with TRBD1. Trimming removed 4 bases from V and 4 bases from J; junction bases left unmatched: 10. CDR3 length equals 15 residues. In germline, CDR1 is SGHRS, CDR2 YFSETQ. CDR3 coding DNA: TGCGCCAGCAGCGTGGGACAGGCCGGGGGTTACGAGCAGTACTTC. This sequence encodes CASSVGQAGGYEQYF.

The chain carries TRBV5-5 and TRBJ2-6; D gene uncertain. Germline V gene sequence: CDR1 SGHKS, CDR2 YYEKEE (reference sequence). V was clipped by 0 bases and J by 2 bases, with 15 bases between them. The CDR3 runs 18 residues. CDR3 DNA: TGTGCCAGCAGCTTGGGCGGCTGGAGTGTCGCTGGGGCCAACGTCCTGACTTTC. Its translation: CASSLGGWSVAGANVLTF.

V is TRBV5-1 and J is TRBJ2-3, with a tentative D call TRBD1 (6 bases). V dropped 4 bases and J dropped 2 bases, with 17 bases sitting between them. Germline V lookup: CDR1 SGHRS, CDR2 YFSETQ. The CDR3 covers 16 residues. The CDR3 nucleotides read TGCGCCAGCAGCCACCGACAGGTCCCTCTCACAGATACGCAGTATTTT. Translation: CASSHRQVPLTDTQYF. The complete variable domain, with remaining parts taken from reference TRBV5-1 and TRBJ2-3, reads KAGVTQTPRYLIKTRGQQVTLSCSPISGHRSVSWYQQTPGQGLQFLFEYFSETQRNKGNFPGRFSGRQFSNSRSEMNVSTLELGDSALYLCASSHRQVPLTDTQYFGPGTRLTVL.

The rearrangement uses TRBV6-5 and TRBJ2-2; possible D gene TRBD2, 5 bases. This CDR3 has 15 amino acids. From germline, CDR1 is MNHEY and CDR2 SVGAGI. V was cut by 6 bases and J by 0 bases, with 11 bases left in between. Written as DNA, the CDR3 is TGTGCCAGCAGCCGGACTGAGTCGAACACCGGGGAGCTGTTTTTT. Its translation is CASSRTESNTGELFF.

Only a few counts were recorded for this clonotype. This chain joins TRBV4-1 and TRBJ1-2; D gene unclear. V lost 2 bases to trimming and J lost 1 base, with 5 bases between them. From germline, CDR1 is MGHRA and CDR2 YSYEKL. The CDR3 extends over 13 amino acids. The CDR3 region has the DNA TGCGCCAGCAGCCAACTTGGTAACTATGGCTACACCTTC. It codes for CASSQLGNYGYTF.

This clonotype was seen more than once but under ten times. The chain carries TRBV6-5 and TRBJ2-1; unclear D gene. V was trimmed by 2 bases and J by 5 bases, leaving 7 bases between them. The germline V gene has CDR1 MNHEY and CDR2 SVGAGI. The CDR3 is made up of 13 amino acids. The CDR3 nucleotides are TGTGCCAGCAGTTACCGCGTAGACAATGAGCAGTTCTTC. Protein product: CASSYRVDNEQFF.

In this sample, this clonotype turned up many times. The gene calls are TRBV6-6 and TRBJ1-2; possible D gene TRBD1, 6 bases. Germline V CDR1 and CDR2: MNHNY, SVGAGI (reference sequence). The CDR3 has 13 amino acids. V shed 6 bases and J shed 3 bases, with 11 bases lying between them. CDR3 loop: CASSNRDYYGYTF. The CDR3, as DNA: TGTGCCAGCAGCAACAGGGACTACTATGGCTACACCTTC.

V usage is TRBV6-5 and J usage is TRBJ1-2; TRBD1 matches 9 bases. This CDR3 has 13 amino acids. V lost 5 bases, J lost 6 bases, and 4 bases stayed unmatched. From germline, CDR1 is MNHEY and CDR2 SVGAGI. In DNA, the CDR3 is TGTGCCAGCAGTCGGACAGGGGTCCATGGCTACACCTTC. Protein product: CASSRTGVHGYTF.

This clonotype appeared a few times. The chain is built from TRBV19 and TRBJ1-2, with 7 bases matching TRBD1. This CDR3 has 13 residues. Germline loops: CDR1 LNHDA, CDR2 SQIVND (reference sequence). With 4 bases clipped from V and 6 bases from J, the junction kept 5 bases outside the gene matches. The CDR3 DNA follows: TGTGCCAGTAGTACCCGACAGGGCCATGGCTACACCTTC. Translated: CASSTRQGHGYTF.

This clonotype was seen a handful of times. This rearrangement joins TRBV7-3 to TRBJ2-3, with TRBD2 identical over 8 bases. Germline CDR1 is SGHTA and CDR2 is FQGTGA. V lost 5 bases, J lost 4 bases, and 11 bases stayed unmatched. The CDR3 runs 16 residues. CDR3 DNA sequence: TGTGCCAGCAGCCCAGTCCCGGGACTAGTAGCAGATACGCAGTATTTT. Residues: CASSPVPGLVADTQYF.

The chain uses TRBV6-6 and TRBJ2-2; D is uncertain. The CDR3 is made up of 13 amino acids. From germline, CDR1 is MNHNY and CDR2 SVGAGI (reference sequence). Trimming removed 8 bases at V and 3 bases at J, with 10 bases between. As DNA, the CDR3 is TGTGCCAGCCAGGAGTATGACACCGGGGAGCTGTTTTTT. It translates to CASQEYDTGELFF.

This clonotype has more than one count but fewer than ten. V usage is TRBV12-3 or TRBV12-4 and J usage is TRBJ2-2; 14 nucleotides line up with TRBD2. This CDR3 is 16 amino acids long. The J segment lost 8 bases and the V segment lost 6 bases, leaving 8 bases of the junction unmatched. The CDR3 coding sequence is TGTGCCAGCAGACCACTCGGGACTAGCGGGGGTGGGGAGCTGTTTTTT. It encodes CASRPLGTSGGGELFF.